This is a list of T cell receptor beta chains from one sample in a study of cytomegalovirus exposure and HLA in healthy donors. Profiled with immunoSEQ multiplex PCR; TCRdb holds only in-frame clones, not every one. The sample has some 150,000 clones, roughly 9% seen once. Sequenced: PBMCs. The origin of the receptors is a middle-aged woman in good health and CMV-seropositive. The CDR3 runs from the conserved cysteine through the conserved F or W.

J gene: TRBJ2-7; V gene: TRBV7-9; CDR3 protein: CASSRSRGPYEQYF
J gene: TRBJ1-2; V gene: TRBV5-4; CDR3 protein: CASSLEQAPYGYTF
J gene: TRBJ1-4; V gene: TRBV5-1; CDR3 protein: CASSPGQGGMREKLFF
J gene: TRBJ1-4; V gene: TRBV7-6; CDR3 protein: CASSLADSANEKLFF
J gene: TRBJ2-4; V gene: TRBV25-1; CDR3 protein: CASRAPGKNIQYF
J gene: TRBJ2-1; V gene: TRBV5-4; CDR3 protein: CASSLGQGGGEQFF
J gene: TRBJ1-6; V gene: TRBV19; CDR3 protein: CASSTPTGGNSPLHF
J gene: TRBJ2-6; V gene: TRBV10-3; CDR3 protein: CAIRQGSSGANVLTF
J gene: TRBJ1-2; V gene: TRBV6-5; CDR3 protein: CASSYGPGYYGYTF
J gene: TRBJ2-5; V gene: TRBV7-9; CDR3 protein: CASRVPGLAGRETQYF
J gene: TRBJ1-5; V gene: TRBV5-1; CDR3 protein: CASSLEPGGFYQPQHF
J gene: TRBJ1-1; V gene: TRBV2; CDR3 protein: CASTWTGNTEAFF
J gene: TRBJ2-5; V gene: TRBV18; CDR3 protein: CARSQGQQENQYF
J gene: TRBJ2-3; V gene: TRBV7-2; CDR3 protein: CASSFQSSSTDTQYF
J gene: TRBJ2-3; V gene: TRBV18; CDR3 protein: CASSPWITGDTDTQYF
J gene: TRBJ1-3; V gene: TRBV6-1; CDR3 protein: CASSASRFYSGNTIYF
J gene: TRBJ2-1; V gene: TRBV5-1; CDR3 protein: CATRRGENNEQFF
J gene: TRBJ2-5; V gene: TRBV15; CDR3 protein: CATSGPSRTSGGYQETQYF
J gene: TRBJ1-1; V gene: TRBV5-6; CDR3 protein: CASSLLKIDTEAFF
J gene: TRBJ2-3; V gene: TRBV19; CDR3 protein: CASSIAGASTDTQYF
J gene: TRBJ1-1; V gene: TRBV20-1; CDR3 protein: CSASKGAEAFF
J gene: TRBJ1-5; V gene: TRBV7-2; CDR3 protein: CASSYDRDQPQHF
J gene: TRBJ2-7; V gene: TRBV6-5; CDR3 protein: CASSYSTAASEQYF
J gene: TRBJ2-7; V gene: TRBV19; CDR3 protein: CASKTAAYSYEQYF
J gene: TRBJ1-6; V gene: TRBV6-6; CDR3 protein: CASSSGQGGSPLHF
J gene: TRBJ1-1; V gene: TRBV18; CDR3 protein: CASSPLPGQGAVVNTEAFF
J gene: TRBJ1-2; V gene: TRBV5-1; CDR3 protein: CASSLPGEGYTF
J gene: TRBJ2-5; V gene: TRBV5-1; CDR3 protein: CASSPGTVQETQYF
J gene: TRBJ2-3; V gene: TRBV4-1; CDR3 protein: CASSQAVGTSDTTDTQYF
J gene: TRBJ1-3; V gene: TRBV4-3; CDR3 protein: CASSQGTGAAGNTIYF
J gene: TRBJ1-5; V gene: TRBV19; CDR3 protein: CASNTGPQPQHF
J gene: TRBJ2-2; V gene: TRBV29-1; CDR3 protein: CSVEVQTNTGELFF
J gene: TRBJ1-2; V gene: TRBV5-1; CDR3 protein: CASSLDGAVYYGYTF